The rows below give T cell receptor beta chains drawn from one sample of a study of blood T cell repertoires in COVID-19. Here immunoSEQ multiplex PCR was the method, and the copy in TCRdb shows in-frame clones only, minus some. Here the sample spans 300,000 to 450,000 clones, about nine tenths being singletons. Sequencing was carried out using PBMCs or T cells enriched from blood (not recorded which). These receptor sequences come from a woman in her twenties or thirties who had been exposed to COVID-19. Both conserved end residues are part of each CDR3. The order of the fields is clone size, D gene, V gene, J gene, CDR3 protein, CDR3 DNA. A D gene is named only where the DNA matches it firmly. Rows may omit the clone size; those that give it use once, few, many or a size class.

clone_size: once
d_call: NA
v_call: TRBV28
j_call: TRBJ2-6
cdr3_aa: CASRSRGSAGANVLTF
cdr3_nt: TGTGCCAGCAGGAGTCGGGGTTCTGCCGGGGCCAACGTCCTGACTTTC

clone_size: NA
d_call: NA
v_call: TRBV4-2
j_call: TRBJ1-2
cdr3_aa: CASSQDVARDFFGYTF
cdr3_nt: TGTGCCAGCAGCCAAGATGTAGCCAGGGACTTCTTTGGCTACACCTTC

clone_size: NA
d_call: TRBD1
v_call: TRBV6-6
j_call: TRBJ1-1
cdr3_aa: CASGQGAADTEAFF
cdr3_nt: TGTGCCAGCGGGCAGGGGGCGGCTGACACTGAAGCTTTCTTT

clone_size: NA
d_call: TRBD1
v_call: TRBV2
j_call: TRBJ2-7
cdr3_aa: CASQGDSEQYF
cdr3_nt: TGTGCCAGTCAGGGGGATTCCGAGCAGTACTTC

clone_size: NA
d_call: NA
v_call: TRBV28
j_call: TRBJ2-3
cdr3_aa: CATRAGAITDTQYF
cdr3_nt: TGTGCCACCCGGGCAGGGGCGATCACAGATACGCAGTATTTT

clone_size: NA
d_call: TRBD1
v_call: TRBV5-8
j_call: TRBJ1-1
cdr3_aa: CAQGQGAVGAFF
cdr3_nt: TGTGCCCAGGGACAGGGGGCGGTGGGGGCTTTCTTT

clone_size: NA
d_call: TRBD2
v_call: TRBV5-1
j_call: TRBJ2-1
cdr3_aa: CASSLERAGGWGNEQFF
cdr3_nt: TGCGCCAGCAGCTTGGAGAGAGCGGGAGGCTGGGGCAATGAGCAGTTCTTC

clone_size: NA
d_call: TRBD1
v_call: TRBV3-1/TRBV3-2
j_call: TRBJ2-7
cdr3_aa: CASSLGQGPYEQYF
cdr3_nt: TGTGCCAGCAGCCTCGGACAGGGGCCCTACGAGCAGTACTTC

clone_size: NA
d_call: TRBD1
v_call: TRBV3-1/TRBV3-2
j_call: TRBJ2-7
cdr3_aa: CASSQGQGYEQYF
cdr3_nt: TGTGCCAGCAGCCAAGGACAGGGATACGAGCAGTACTTC

clone_size: NA
d_call: NA
v_call: TRBV12-3/TRBV12-4
j_call: TRBJ2-2
cdr3_aa: CASSLKGDGELFF
cdr3_nt: TGTGCCAGCAGTTTAAAGGGGGACGGGGAGCTGTTTTTT

clone_size: NA
d_call: NA
v_call: TRBV7-8
j_call: TRBJ1-3
cdr3_aa: CASSPPRVGNTIYF
cdr3_nt: TGTGCCAGCAGCCCCCCTCGGGTTGGAAACACCATATATTTT

clone_size: NA
d_call: NA
v_call: TRBV5-1
j_call: TRBJ1-4
cdr3_aa: CASSSRDTREKLFF
cdr3_nt: TGCGCCAGCAGCAGCCGGGACACTCGTGAAAAACTGTTTTTT

clone_size: NA
d_call: NA
v_call: TRBV6-5
j_call: TRBJ2-7
cdr3_aa: CASAGPRYEQYF
cdr3_nt: TGTGCCAGCGCGGGACCCCGCTACGAGCAGTACTTC

clone_size: NA
d_call: TRBD2
v_call: TRBV19
j_call: TRBJ2-4
cdr3_aa: CASSISAGESKNIQYF
cdr3_nt: TGTGCCAGTAGTATTTCGGCGGGAGAGAGCAAAAACATTCAGTACTTC

clone_size: NA
d_call: NA
v_call: TRBV27
j_call: TRBJ2-3
cdr3_aa: CASIRLGADTQYF
cdr3_nt: TGTGCCAGCATTCGACTAGGCGCAGATACGCAGTATTTT

clone_size: NA
d_call: TRBD1
v_call: TRBV9
j_call: TRBJ2-2
cdr3_aa: CASSVGLGQGLGGELFF
cdr3_nt: TGTGCCAGCAGCGTAGGTCTCGGACAGGGATTGGGCGGGGAGCTGTTTTTT

clone_size: NA
d_call: NA
v_call: TRBV5-1
j_call: TRBJ2-3
cdr3_aa: CASSLGQDTQYF
cdr3_nt: TGCGCCAGCAGCTTGGGTCAGGATACGCAGTATTTT

clone_size: NA
d_call: NA
v_call: TRBV27
j_call: TRBJ2-2
cdr3_aa: CASRGTRNTGELFF
cdr3_nt: TGTGCCAGCAGGGGGACACGAAACACCGGGGAGCTGTTTTTT

clone_size: few
d_call: TRBD1
v_call: TRBV15
j_call: TRBJ1-5
cdr3_aa: CATSRGEGAGQPQHF
cdr3_nt: TGTGCCACCAGCAGAGGTGAGGGGGCAGGTCAGCCCCAGCATTTT

clone_size: NA
d_call: NA
v_call: TRBV27
j_call: TRBJ2-7
cdr3_aa: CASSDGGAHEQYF
cdr3_nt: TGTGCCAGCAGTGACGGGGGTGCCCACGAGCAGTACTTC

clone_size: NA
d_call: NA
v_call: TRBV6-1
j_call: TRBJ2-3
cdr3_aa: CASSALVVAPPSTDTQYF
cdr3_nt: TGTGCCAGCAGTGCCCTCGTCGTGGCTCCACCTAGCACAGATACGCAGTATTTT

clone_size: few
d_call: TRBD1
v_call: TRBV19
j_call: TRBJ1-5
cdr3_aa: CASSPRTGSAFNQPQHF
cdr3_nt: TGTGCCAGTAGTCCGAGGACAGGTTCGGCATTCAATCAGCCCCAGCATTTT

clone_size: NA
d_call: TRBD2
v_call: TRBV2
j_call: TRBJ2-1
cdr3_aa: CASSEGYKRDPYNEQFF
cdr3_nt: TGTGCCAGCAGTGAAGGCTATAAGCGGGACCCTTACAATGAGCAGTTCTTC

clone_size: NA
d_call: TRBD2
v_call: TRBV2
j_call: TRBJ2-3
cdr3_aa: CASSEMAGGGTDTQYF
cdr3_nt: TGTGCCAGCAGTGAAATGGCGGGAGGAGGAACAGATACGCAGTATTTT

clone_size: NA
d_call: NA
v_call: TRBV7-3
j_call: TRBJ1-6
cdr3_aa: CASSLRQTSPLHF
cdr3_nt: TGTGCCAGCAGCTTAAGACAGACTTCACCCCTCCACTTT

clone_size: few
d_call: TRBD2
v_call: TRBV5-1
j_call: TRBJ2-1
cdr3_aa: CASSPTSGSYEQFF
cdr3_nt: TGCGCCAGCAGCCCGACTAGCGGGAGCTATGAGCAGTTCTTC

clone_size: NA
d_call: NA
v_call: TRBV19
j_call: TRBJ1-2
cdr3_aa: CASSIDGRAGYGYTF
cdr3_nt: TGTGCCAGTAGTATAGATGGCAGGGCTGGCTATGGCTACACCTTC

clone_size: NA
d_call: NA
v_call: TRBV15
j_call: TRBJ2-7
cdr3_aa: CATSRDSGPGVSYEQYF
cdr3_nt: TGTGCCACCAGCAGAGATTCTGGGCCAGGGGTCTCCTACGAGCAGTACTTC

clone_size: NA
d_call: TRBD1
v_call: TRBV30
j_call: TRBJ1-5
cdr3_aa: CAWSGQDRGLQPQHF
cdr3_nt: TGTGCCTGGAGTGGCCAAGACAGGGGATTACAGCCCCAGCATTTT

clone_size: NA
d_call: TRBD2
v_call: TRBV11-3
j_call: TRBJ2-1
cdr3_aa: CASSLVGRAGNEQFF
cdr3_nt: TGTGCCAGCAGCTTAGTCGGGAGGGCCGGCAATGAGCAGTTCTTC

clone_size: NA
d_call: NA
v_call: TRBV13
j_call: TRBJ1-6
cdr3_aa: CASSLGSRDVSPLHF
cdr3_nt: TGTGCCAGCAGCTTAGGGAGTCGGGATGTGTCACCCCTCCACTTT

clone_size: NA
d_call: NA
v_call: TRBV9
j_call: TRBJ1-5
cdr3_aa: CASSVGGSTGQPQHF
cdr3_nt: TGTGCCAGCAGCGTGGGGGGGTCCACCGGTCAGCCCCAGCATTTT

clone_size: NA
d_call: TRBD2
v_call: TRBV28
j_call: TRBJ2-7
cdr3_aa: CASTTGLHDYEQYF
cdr3_nt: TGTGCCAGCACCACGGGACTACACGACTACGAGCAGTACTTC

clone_size: NA
d_call: NA
v_call: TRBV15
j_call: TRBJ1-2
cdr3_aa: CATSRENPTGGDYGYTF
cdr3_nt: TGTGCCACCAGCAGAGAGAACCCCACAGGAGGGGACTATGGCTACACCTTC

clone_size: NA
d_call: NA
v_call: TRBV9
j_call: TRBJ1-1
cdr3_aa: CASSPQDTEAFF
cdr3_nt: TGTGCCAGCAGCCCCCAGGACACTGAAGCTTTCTTT

clone_size: NA
d_call: NA
v_call: TRBV6-1
j_call: TRBJ1-2
cdr3_aa: CASSDFPHQALYGYTF
cdr3_nt: TGTGCCAGCAGTGACTTTCCCCACCAGGCCCTGTATGGCTACACCTTC

clone_size: NA
d_call: TRBD2
v_call: TRBV4-2
j_call: TRBJ2-1
cdr3_aa: CASSQGGTSGHNEQFF
cdr3_nt: TGTGCCAGCAGCCAAGGGGGGACTAGCGGGCACAATGAGCAGTTCTTC

clone_size: NA
d_call: TRBD2
v_call: TRBV10-2
j_call: TRBJ2-7
cdr3_aa: CASRLAGTYYEQYF
cdr3_nt: TGCGCCAGTAGACTAGCGGGAACGTACTACGAGCAGTACTTC

clone_size: once
d_call: TRBD2
v_call: TRBV18
j_call: TRBJ2-3
cdr3_aa: CASSPTMILAGAGDTQYF
cdr3_nt: TGTGCCAGCTCACCGACAATGATACTAGCGGGAGCGGGAGATACGCAGTATTTT

clone_size: NA
d_call: NA
v_call: TRBV28
j_call: TRBJ2-1
cdr3_aa: CASSAPQLGRGNEQFF
cdr3_nt: TGTGCCAGCAGCGCACCCCAACTAGGGCGAGGCAATGAGCAGTTCTTC